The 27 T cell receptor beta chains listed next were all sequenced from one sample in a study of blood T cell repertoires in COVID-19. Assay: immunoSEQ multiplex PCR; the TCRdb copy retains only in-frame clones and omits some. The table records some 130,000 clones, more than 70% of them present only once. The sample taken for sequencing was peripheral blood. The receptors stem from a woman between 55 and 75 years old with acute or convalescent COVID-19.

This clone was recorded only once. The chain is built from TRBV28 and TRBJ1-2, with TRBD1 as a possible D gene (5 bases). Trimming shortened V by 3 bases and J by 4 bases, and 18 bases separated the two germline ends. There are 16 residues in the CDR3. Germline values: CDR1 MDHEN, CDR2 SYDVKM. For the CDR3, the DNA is TGTGCCAGCAGTTTGCCCCTCGGGCAGGGCCCCTATGGCTACACCTTC. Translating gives CASSLPLGQGPYGYTF.

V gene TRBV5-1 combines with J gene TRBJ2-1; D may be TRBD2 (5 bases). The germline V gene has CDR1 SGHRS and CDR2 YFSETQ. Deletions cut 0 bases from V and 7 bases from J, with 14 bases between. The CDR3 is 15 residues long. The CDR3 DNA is TGCGCCAGCAGCTTGGGGCAGCTGGAGGTAAATGAGCAGTTCTTC. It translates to CASSLGQLEVNEQFF. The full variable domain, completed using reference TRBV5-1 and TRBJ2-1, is KAGVTQTPRYLIKTRGQQVTLSCSPISGHRSVSWYQQTPGQGLQFLFEYFSETQRNKGNFPGRFSGRQFSNSRSEMNVSTLELGDSALYLCASSLGQLEVNEQFFGPGTRLTVL.

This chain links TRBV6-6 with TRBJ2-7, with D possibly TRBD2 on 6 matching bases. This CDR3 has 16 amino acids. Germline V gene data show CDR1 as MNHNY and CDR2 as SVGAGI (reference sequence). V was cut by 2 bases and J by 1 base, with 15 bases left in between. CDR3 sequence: CASSYKPPGTSYEQYF. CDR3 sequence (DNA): TGTGCCAGCAGTTACAAACCCCCGGGGACTTCCTACGAGCAGTACTTC.

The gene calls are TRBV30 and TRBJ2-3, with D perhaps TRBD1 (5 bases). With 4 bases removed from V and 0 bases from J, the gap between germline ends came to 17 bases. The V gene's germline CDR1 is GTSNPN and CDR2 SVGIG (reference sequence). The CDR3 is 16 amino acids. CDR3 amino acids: CAWTDSVSRSTDTQYF. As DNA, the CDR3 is TGTGCCTGGACAGACAGTGTATCACGAAGCACAGATACGCAGTATTTT.

The DNA for the CDR3 is TGTGCCAGTAGTATCTCTACCGGGAGCTGGGTAGAGACCCAGTACTTC. Its protein product is CASSISTGSWVETQYF. The V and J genes are TRBV19 and TRBJ2-5; D is possibly TRBD2 (6 bases). The V gene lost 3 bases and the J gene lost 4 bases, with 18 bases spanning the gap. The CDR3 loop spans 16 amino acids. From germline, CDR1 is LNHDA and CDR2 SQIVND (reference sequence).

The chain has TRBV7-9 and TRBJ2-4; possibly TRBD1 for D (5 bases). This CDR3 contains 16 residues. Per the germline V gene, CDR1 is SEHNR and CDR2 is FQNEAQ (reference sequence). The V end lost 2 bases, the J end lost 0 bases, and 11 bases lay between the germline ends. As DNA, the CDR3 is TGTGCCAGCAGCTTATCAGGGCCGCTAGCCAAAAACATTCAGTACTTC. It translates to CASSLSGPLAKNIQYF.

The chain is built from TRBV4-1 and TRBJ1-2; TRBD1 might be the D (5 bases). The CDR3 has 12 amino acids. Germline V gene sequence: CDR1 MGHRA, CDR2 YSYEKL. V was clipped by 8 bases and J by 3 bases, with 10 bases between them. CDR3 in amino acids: CASGQGYYGYTF. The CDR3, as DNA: TGCGCCAGCGGTCAGGGCTACTATGGCTACACCTTC.

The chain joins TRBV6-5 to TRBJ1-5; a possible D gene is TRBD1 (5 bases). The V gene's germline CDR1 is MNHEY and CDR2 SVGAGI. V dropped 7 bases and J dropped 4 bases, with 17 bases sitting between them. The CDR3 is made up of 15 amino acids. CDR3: CASISGGGGNQPQHF. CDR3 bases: TGTGCCAGCATAAGCGGCGGGGGGGGAAATCAGCCCCAGCATTTT.

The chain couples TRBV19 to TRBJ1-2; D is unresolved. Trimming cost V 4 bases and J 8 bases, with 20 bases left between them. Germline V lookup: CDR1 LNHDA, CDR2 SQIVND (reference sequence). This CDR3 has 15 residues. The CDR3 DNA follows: TGTGCCAGTAGTAACGGAATGGGCAGAACGGAAGGCTACACCTTC. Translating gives CASSNGMGRTEGYTF.

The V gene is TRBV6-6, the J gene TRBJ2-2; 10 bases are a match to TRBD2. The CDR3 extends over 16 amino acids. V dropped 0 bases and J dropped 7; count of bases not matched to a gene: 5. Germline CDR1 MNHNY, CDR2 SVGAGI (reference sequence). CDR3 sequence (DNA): TGTGCCAGCAGTTACTCGCCTAGCGGGAGTTTCGGGGAGCTGTTTTTT. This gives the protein CASSYSPSGSFGELFF.

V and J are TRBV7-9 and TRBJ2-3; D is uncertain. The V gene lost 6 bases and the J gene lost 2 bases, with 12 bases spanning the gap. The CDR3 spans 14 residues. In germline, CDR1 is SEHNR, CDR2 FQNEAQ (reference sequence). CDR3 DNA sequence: TGTGCCAGCAGTTCTTGGCGGTCCACAGATACGCAGTATTTT. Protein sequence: CASSSWRSTDTQYF.

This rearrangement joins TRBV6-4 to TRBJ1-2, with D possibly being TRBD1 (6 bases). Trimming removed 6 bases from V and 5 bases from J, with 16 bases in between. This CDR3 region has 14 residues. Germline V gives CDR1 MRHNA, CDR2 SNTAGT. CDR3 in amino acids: CASRPGGGDYGYTF. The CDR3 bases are TGTGCCAGCAGGCCCGGAGGGGGGGATTATGGCTACACCTTC.

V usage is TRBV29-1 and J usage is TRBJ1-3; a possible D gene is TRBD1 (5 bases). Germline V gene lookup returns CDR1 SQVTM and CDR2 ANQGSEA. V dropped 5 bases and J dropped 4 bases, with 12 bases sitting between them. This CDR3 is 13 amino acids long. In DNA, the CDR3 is TGCAGCGTTTCGTCCAGGGCCGGAAACACCATATATTTT. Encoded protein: CSVSSRAGNTIYF.

This CDR3 is CAISEGRSGGGSPLHF. The CDR3 DNA reads as TGTGCCATCAGTGAGGGGAGGTCTGGGGGTGGTTCACCCCTCCACTTT. The V gene is TRBV10-3, the J gene TRBJ1-6; perhaps TRBD1 as D (5 bases). This CDR3 has 16 residues. V lost 2 bases, J lost 9 bases, and 17 bases lay in between. The germline gives CDR1 ENHRY, CDR2 SYGVKD.

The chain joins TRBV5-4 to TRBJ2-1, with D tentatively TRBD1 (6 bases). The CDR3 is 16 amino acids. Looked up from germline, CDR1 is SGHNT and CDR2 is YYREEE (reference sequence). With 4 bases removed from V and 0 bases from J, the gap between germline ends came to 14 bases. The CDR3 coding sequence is TGTGCCAGCAGCCTGCGGCCGGACAGCTCCTACAATGAGCAGTTCTTC. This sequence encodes CASSLRPDSSYNEQFF.

The CDR3 nucleotides read TGTGCCAGCAGTTGGCCAGGGGGGAGCAATCAGCCCCAGCATTTT. Translating it yields CASSWPGGSNQPQHF. The rearrangement joins TRBV28 to TRBJ1-5; 7 bases align to TRBD1. Trimming cost V 4 bases and J 1 base; bases outside gene matches: 4. CDR1 is MDHEN and CDR2 is SYDVKM in the germline V gene. This CDR3 has 15 amino acids.

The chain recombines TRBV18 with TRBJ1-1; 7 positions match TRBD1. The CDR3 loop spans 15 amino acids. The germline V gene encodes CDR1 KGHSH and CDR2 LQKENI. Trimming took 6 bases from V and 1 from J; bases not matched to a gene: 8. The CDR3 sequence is CASSARTGGNTEAFF. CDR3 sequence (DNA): TGTGCCAGCTCGGCTCGGACAGGCGGGAACACTGAAGCTTTCTTT.

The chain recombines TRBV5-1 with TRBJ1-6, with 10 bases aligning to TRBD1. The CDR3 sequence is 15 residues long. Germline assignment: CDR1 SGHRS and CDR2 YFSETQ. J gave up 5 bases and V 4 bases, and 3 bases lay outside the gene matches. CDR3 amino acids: CASSQGQGNNSPLHF. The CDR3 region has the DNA TGCGCCAGCAGCCAGGGACAGGGGAATAATTCACCCCTCCACTTT.

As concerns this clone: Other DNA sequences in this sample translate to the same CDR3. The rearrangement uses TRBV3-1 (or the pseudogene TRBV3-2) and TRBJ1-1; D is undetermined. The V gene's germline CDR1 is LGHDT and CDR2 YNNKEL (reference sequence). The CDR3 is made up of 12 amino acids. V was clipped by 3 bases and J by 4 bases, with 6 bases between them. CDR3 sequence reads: CASSQRGTEAFF. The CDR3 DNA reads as TGTGCCAGCAGCCAGCGGGGCACTGAAGCTTTCTTT.

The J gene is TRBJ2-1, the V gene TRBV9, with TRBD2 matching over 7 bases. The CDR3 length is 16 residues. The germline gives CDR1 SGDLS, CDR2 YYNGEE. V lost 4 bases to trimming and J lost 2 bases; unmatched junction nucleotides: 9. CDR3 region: CASSIRGDLAYNEQFF. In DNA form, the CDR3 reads TGTGCCAGCAGCATCCGGGGGGACCTGGCCTACAATGAGCAGTTCTTC.

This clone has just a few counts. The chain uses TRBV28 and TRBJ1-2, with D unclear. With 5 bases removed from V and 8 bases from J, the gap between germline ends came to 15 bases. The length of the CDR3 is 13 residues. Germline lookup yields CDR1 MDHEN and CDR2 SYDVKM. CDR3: CASSPLGQTGYTF. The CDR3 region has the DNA TGTGCCAGCAGTCCACTAGGGCAGACCGGCTACACCTTC.

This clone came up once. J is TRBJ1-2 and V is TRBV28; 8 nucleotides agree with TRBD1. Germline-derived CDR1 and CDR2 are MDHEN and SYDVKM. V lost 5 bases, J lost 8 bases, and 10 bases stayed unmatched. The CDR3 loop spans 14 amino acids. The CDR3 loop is CASSPRRTGTGYTF. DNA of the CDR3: TGTGCCAGCAGTCCCCGGAGGACAGGGACGGGCTACACCTTC.

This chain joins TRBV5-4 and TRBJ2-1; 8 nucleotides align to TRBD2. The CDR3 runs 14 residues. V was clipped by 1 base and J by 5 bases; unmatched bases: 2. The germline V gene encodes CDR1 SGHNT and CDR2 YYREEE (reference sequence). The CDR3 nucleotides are TGTGCCAGCAGCTTGACTAGCGGAGACAATGAGCAGTTCTTC. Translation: CASSLTSGDNEQFF.

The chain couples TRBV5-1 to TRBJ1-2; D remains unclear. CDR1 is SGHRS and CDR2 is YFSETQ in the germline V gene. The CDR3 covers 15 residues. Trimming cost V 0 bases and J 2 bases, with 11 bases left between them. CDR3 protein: CASSLASTGNYGYTF. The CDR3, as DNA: TGCGCCAGCAGCTTGGCCTCGACGGGGAACTATGGCTACACCTTC.

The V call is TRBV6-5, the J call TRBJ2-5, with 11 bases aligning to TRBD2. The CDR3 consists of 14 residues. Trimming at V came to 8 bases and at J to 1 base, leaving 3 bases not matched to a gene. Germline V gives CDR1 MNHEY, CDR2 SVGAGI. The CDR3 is CASGLAGSQETQYF. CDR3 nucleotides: TGTGCCAGCGGACTAGCGGGTAGCCAAGAGACCCAGTACTTC.

In DNA form, the CDR3 reads TGTGCCTGGAGTGTATTGGGGGGGGCAACAGATACGCAGTATTTT. Its protein is CAWSVLGGATDTQYF. V gene TRBV30 combines with J gene TRBJ2-3, with D perhaps matching TRBD2 (7 bases). Germline assignment: CDR1 GTSNPN and CDR2 SVGIG (reference sequence). The CDR3 consists of 15 residues. Trimming pared 0 bases from V and 3 bases from J, leaving 13 bases between. The whole variable domain, remainder taken from reference TRBV30 and TRBJ2-3, is SQTIHQWPATLVQPVGSPLSLECTVEGTSNPNLYWYRQAAGRGLQLLFYSVGIGQISSEVPQNLSASRPQDRQFILSSKKLLLSDSGFYLCAWSVLGGATDTQYFGPGTRLTVL.

The CDR3 protein is CSVLNGVYGYTF. CDR3 nucleotide sequence: TGCAGCGTTTTAAATGGAGTCTATGGCTACACCTTC. The chain recombines TRBV29-1 with TRBJ1-2; D gene unclear. The germline V gene has CDR1 SQVTM and CDR2 ANQGSEA. V was shortened by 5 bases and J by 4 bases, with 11 bases between the two germline ends. The CDR3 covers 12 residues.